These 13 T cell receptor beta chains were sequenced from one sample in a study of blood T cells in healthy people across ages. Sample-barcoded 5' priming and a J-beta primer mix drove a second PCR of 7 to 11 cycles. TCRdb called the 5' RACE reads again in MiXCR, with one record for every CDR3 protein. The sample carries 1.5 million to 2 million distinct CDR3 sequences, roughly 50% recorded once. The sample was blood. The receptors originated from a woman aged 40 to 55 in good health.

The CDR3 is CASSPDPPGGSTDTQYF. The CDR3 DNA reads as TGCGCCAGCAGCCCAGATCCGCCGGGGGGTTCTACAGATACGCAGTATTTT. The rearrangement uses TRBV4-3 and TRBJ2-3; 7 positions match TRBD2. Germline V gives CDR1 LGHNA, CDR2 YSLEER. The V segment lost 4 bases and the J segment 3 bases; nucleotides outside the gene matches: 13. The CDR3 is made up of 17 amino acids.

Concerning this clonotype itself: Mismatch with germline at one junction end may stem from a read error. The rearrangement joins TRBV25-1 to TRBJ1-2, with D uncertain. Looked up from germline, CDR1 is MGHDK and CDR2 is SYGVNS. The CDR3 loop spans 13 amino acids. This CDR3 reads CASSESEYYGCTF. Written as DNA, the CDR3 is TGTGCCAGCAGTGAATCGGAGTACTATGGCTGCACCTTC.

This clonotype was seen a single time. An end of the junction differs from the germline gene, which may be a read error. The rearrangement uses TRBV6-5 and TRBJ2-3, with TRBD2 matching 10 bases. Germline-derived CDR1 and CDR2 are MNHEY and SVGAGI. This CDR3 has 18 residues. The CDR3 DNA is TGTGCCAGCAGTTACTCGCTCGGTAGCGGGGGGCTCACAGATACACAGTATTTT. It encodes CASSYSLGSGGLTDTQYF.

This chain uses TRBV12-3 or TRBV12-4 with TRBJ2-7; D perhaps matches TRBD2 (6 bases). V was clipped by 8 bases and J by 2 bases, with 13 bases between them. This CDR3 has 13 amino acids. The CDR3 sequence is CASGGTRTYEQYF. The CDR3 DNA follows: TGTGCCAGCGGAGGGACTCGTACCTACGAGCAGTACTTC.

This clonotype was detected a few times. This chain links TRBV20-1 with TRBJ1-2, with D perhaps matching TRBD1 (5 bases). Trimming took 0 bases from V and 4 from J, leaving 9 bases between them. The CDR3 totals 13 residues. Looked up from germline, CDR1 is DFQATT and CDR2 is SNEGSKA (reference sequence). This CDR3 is CSARDYRSYGYTF. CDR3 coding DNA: TGCAGTGCTAGAGATTACAGGTCCTATGGCTACACCTTC.

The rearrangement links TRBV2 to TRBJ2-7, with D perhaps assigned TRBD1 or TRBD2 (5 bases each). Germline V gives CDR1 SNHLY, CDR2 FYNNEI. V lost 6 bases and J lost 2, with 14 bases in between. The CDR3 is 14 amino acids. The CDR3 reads CASRTRGGTYEQYF. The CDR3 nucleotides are TGTGCCAGCAGAACCCGGGGCGGCACCTACGAGCAGTACTTC.

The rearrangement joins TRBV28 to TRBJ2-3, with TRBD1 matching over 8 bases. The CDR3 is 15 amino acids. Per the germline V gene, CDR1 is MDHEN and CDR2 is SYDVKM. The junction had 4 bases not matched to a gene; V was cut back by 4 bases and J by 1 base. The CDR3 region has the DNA TGTGCCAGCAGTTCAGGGGGCAGCGGCACAGATACGCAGTATTTT. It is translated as CASSSGGSGTDTQYF.

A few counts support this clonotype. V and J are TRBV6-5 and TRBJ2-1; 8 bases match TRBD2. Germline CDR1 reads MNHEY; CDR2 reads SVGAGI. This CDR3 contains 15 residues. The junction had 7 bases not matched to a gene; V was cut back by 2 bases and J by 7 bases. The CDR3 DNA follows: TGTGCCAGCAGTTACGGCGGCGGGGGGACGAATGAGCAGTTCTTC. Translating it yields CASSYGGGGTNEQFF.

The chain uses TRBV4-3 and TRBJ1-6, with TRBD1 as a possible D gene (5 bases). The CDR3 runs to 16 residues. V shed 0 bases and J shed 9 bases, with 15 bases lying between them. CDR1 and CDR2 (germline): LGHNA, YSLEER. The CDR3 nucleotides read TGCGCCAGCAGCCAAGATGTTGGGCAGGGAAGTTCACCCCTCCACTTT. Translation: CASSQDVGQGSSPLHF.

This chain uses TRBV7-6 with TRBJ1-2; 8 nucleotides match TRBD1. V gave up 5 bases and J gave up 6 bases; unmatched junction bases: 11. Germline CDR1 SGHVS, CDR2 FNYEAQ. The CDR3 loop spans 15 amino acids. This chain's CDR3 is CASSPGTGSGDGYTF. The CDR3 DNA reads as TGTGCCAGCAGCCCCGGGACAGGATCGGGGGATGGCTACACCTTC.

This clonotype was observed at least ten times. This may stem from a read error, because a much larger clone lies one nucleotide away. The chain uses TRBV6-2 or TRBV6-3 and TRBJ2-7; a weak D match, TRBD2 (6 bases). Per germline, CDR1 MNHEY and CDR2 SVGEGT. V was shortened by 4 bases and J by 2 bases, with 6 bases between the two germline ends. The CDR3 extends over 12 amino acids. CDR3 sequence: CASSWGAYEQYF. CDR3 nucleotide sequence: TGTGCCAGCAGTTGGGGGGCCTACGAGCAGTACTTC.

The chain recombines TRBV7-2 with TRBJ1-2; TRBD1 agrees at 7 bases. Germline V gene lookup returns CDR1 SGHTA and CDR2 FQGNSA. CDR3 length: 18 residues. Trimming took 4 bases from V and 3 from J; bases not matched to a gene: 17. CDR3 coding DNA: TGTGCCAGCAGCTCCCCGGGACAGAGCCGACGGCAGGACTATGGCTACACCTTC. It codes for CASSSPGQSRRQDYGYTF. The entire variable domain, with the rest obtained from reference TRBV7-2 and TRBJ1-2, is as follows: GAGVSQSPSNKVTEKGKDVELRCDPISGHTALYWYRQSLGQGLEFLIYFQGNSAPDKSGLPSDRFSAERTGGSVSTLTIQRTQQEDSAVYLCASSSPGQSRRQDYGYTFGSGTRLTVV.

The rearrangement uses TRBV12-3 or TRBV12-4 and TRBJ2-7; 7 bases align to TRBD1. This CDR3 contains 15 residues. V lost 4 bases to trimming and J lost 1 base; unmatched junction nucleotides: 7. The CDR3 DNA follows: TGTGCCAGCAGTTCCGGGACAGCCGTGTCCTACGAGCAGTACTTC. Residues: CASSSGTAVSYEQYF.